This TCR beta chain was found in a study of OX40 agonist ivuxolimab in advanced cancers. Turning to the overall study: Ivuxolimab, which targeted the costimulatory receptor OX40 (CD134), was an agonistic, fully human IgG2 monoclonal antibody. A male proportion of roughly 80% and a mean age of approximately 58 years, ranging from about 23 to 90, were recorded for the dose-escalation cohort. The purpose of peripheral TCRbeta sequencing was to test whether ivuxolimab changed TCR sequence diversity and led to clonal T-cell expansion. Partial responses occurred in three dose-escalation patients: two with cutaneous melanoma and one with hepatocellular carcinoma. Prior anti-PD-1, anti-PD-L1 or anti-CTLA-4 therapy was permitted, and checkpoint inhibitors had been received by around 39% of dose-escalation patients. The paper describes the monotherapy dose-escalation part (N ≈ 49 patients) of the phase I trial of ivuxolimab. Intravenous ivuxolimab was administered to patients every 2 weeks at six dose levels: 0.01, 0.1, 0.3, 1.5, 3 and 10 mg/kg. Among the roughly 50 dose-escalation patients, approximately 20 had hepatocellular carcinoma, 15 or so melanoma, 9 renal cell carcinoma and 9 head and neck cancer.

Counted from cysteine to phenylalanine, this CDR3 has 13 amino acids. Left in the record is the CDR3 DNA by itself, 39 bases read in frame from the first base. Trimming costs V 6 bases and J 8 bases, and their ends lie 14 bases apart. The germline V gene provides CDR1 MDHEN and CDR2 SYDVKM. Genomic DNA was isolated from the sorted cells so that the TCRbeta CDR3 region could be sequenced. TCRbeta CDR3 regions were sequenced using the immunoSEQ Assay. TCRdb carries this immuneACCESS record with in-frame sequences only. Its versions omit some clonotypes, under half of them owing to an unresolved V gene in the studies checked, with the rest unexplained. Present in this sample are some 78,000 clones, about 90% of which were seen just once. In total, the top ten clones hold approximately 3% of the sample. What the study reported, not specific to this receptor: Low levels of normalized T-cell clonal expansion were also shown by some nonresponding patients. At doses from 0.1 to 3.0 mg/kg, clonal expansion was seen in both CD4+ and CD8+ blood T cells between baseline and week 6. After ivuxolimab, expanded clones were on average more numerous among CD8+ T cells than among CD4+ T cells. Antigen specificity was not determined for the clonally expanded peripheral T cells. In the 0.1-3.0 mg/kg groups, partial responders had among the lowest normalized peripheral clonal expansion, particularly in CD8+ T cells.

About this clone itself: The antigen it recognizes is unknown. The input lacks base qualities; no much larger clone sits a single base away.

The trial excluded patients who had a history of autoimmune disease or were on systemic immunosuppression. Peripheral blood for TCR sequencing was collected from all dose cohorts at baseline, on cycle 4 day 1, and on cycle 7 day 1. The samples were drawn from a first-in-human, open-label, multicenter phase I dose-escalation trial of ivuxolimab. Adults with locally advanced or metastatic head and neck squamous cell, hepatocellular, melanoma or renal cell carcinoma were enrolled in the trial. CD4+ and CD8+ T cells were sorted separately from peripheral blood before TCR sequencing. Recombination joined TRBV28 with TRBJ1-3, with an unclear D gene assignment. The sample consisted of CD4+ or CD8+ T cells sorted from blood, taken in a trial of the OX40 agonist ivuxolimab. The sequence was obtained from an adult with an advanced solid tumor such as melanoma, head and neck, liver or kidney cancer. The CDR3 reads as follows: CASREGSADTIYF. The base sequence is TGTGCCAGCAGGGAGGGTTCGGCGGACACCATATATTTT.